The entry that follows covers one T cell receptor (beta chain) sequence. Its antigen is undetermined. The CDR3 is 15 residues long. The V gene's germline CDR1 is MDHEN and CDR2 SYDVKM. The V and J ends lost 2 bases and 2 bases, in that order; junction bases with no gene match: 6. TCRdb's table, derived via immunoSEQ multiplex PCR, lists solely in-frame clones and lacks some. The repertoire holds just over 150,000 clones, with about nine tenths as singletons. This specimen comes from a study of T cell responses to AZD1222 COVID-19 vaccine. Study-wide findings and caveats: Among those given AZD1222, only six or seven were seropositive at baseline.

The receptor comes from an adult in good health. This specimen was peripheral blood, taken on day 0 of AZD1222 vaccination. The V call is TRBV28, the J call TRBJ2-7; 7 nucleotides line up with TRBD1. The CDR3 loop is CASSLRTGITYEQYF. As DNA, the CDR3 is TGTGCCAGCAGTTTAAGGACAGGTATCACCTACGAGCAGTACTTC.